The source of this T cell receptor beta chain is a study of post-analysis software for immune sequencing data. In the study overall: Some patients lacked subtype; others had relapsing-remitting, secondary progressive or progressive-relapsing disease.

CDR3 size: 15 residues. Germline V CDR1 and CDR2: LGHDT, YNNKEL (reference sequence). Study conclusions and caveats: Controls had lower frequencies than patients of 4 or 5 TRBV segments, which included TRBV5-6, TRBV5-1 and TRBV20-1. Significantly lower normalized Chao1 diversity was seen in multiple sclerosis patients than in controls. Under F measure analysis, samples from one preparation batch co-clustered strongly.

The TCR beta cDNA libraries carried unique molecular identifiers. Each batch of roughly 1 to 11 million T cells produced hundreds of thousands of cDNA molecules. TCRdb used MiXCR to reprocess the PCR reads, holding one entry per CDR3 protein. The table includes more than 450,000 distinct CDR3 sequences, roughly 47% detected once. Of note for this clonotype: Its cognate antigen is unknown. With a much larger clone just one base away, this may be a read error.

This receptor was identified in a girl aged 10-17 years with multiple sclerosis. The source material was blood. The gene calls are TRBV3-1 and TRBJ1-2; the D is unclear. CDR3 coding DNA: TGTGCCGGCAGCCACTCCGGGCACCTTAACTATGGCTACACCTTC. It translates to CAGSHSGHLNYGYTF. Drawing the rest from reference TRBV3-1 and TRBJ1-2, the complete variable domain is DTAVSQTPKYLVTQMGNDKSIKCEQNLGHDTMYWYKQDSKKFLKIMFSYNNKELIINETVPNRFSPKSPDKAHLNLHINSLELGDSAVYFCAGSHSGHLNYGYTFGSGTRLTVV.